Shown below are 2 T cell receptor beta chains from a single sample sequenced in a study of blood T cell repertoires in COVID-19 (dated by TCRdb to about 2020). The method behind the library was the immunoSEQ multiplex PCR assay. TCRdb's version of the immuneACCESS table is confined to in-frame rearrangements and falls short of the full clone set. An unresolved V gene accounts for under half of the shortfall where checked; the remainder is of unknown origin. The sample table records about 210,000 clones; around four fifths of these occur just once. The ten largest clones take up approximately 5.2% of the sample. Material for sequencing was peripheral blood. The receptors stem from a woman aged 65 to 85 with COVID-19, enrolled during active disease.

The chain is built from TRBV27 and TRBJ1-3; the match to TRBD1 covers 9 bases. The CDR3 length is 15 residues. Germline values: CDR1 MNHEY, CDR2 SMNVEV (reference sequence). Trimming took 5 bases from V and 2 from J; bases not matched to a gene: 4. This CDR3 is CASSRRTGAGNTIYF. The CDR3 DNA follows: TGTGCCAGCAGTCGACGGACAGGGGCTGGAAACACCATATATTTT.

This sequence joins TRBV29-1 and TRBJ2-3; 9 bases match TRBD1. CDR1 is SQVTM, CDR2 ANQGSEA, per germline. J was trimmed by 4 bases and V by 7 bases; bases with no gene match: 3. This CDR3 region has 12 residues. For the CDR3, the DNA is TGCAGCGGAACAGGGGGCTCAGATACGCAGTATTTT. It is translated as CSGTGGSDTQYF.